A selection of T cell receptor beta chains follows, all from one sample in a study of blood T cell repertoires in COVID-19. Repertoires were generated with immunoSEQ multiplex PCR, while TCRdb's copy carries only in-frame clones and drops some. The table lists under 200,000 clones, roughly 85% of them singletons. The sample taken for sequencing was peripheral blood. These receptors all stem from a man between 60 and 75 years old with acute or convalescent COVID-19. The conserved cysteine and the conserved F or W are not part of the CDR3 here. Fields, in order: V gene, J gene, CDR3 protein.

>TRBV3-1/TRBV3-2|TRBJ1-5
ASSQVGGSNQPQH
>TRBV28|TRBJ1-2
ASSQAGQGFDYGYT
>TRBV2|TRBJ1-5
ASSMDTPYQPQH
>TRBV18|TRBJ2-1
ASSPTGQGNNEQF
>TRBV19|TRBJ1-5
ASSIYHESNQPQH
>TRBV3-1/TRBV3-2|TRBJ1-2
ASSQRRTGISGYGYT
>TRBV4-1|TRBJ2-2
ASSRGTGADTGELF
>TRBV24-1|TRBJ1-4
ATSSTQGQNEKLF
>TRBV3-1/TRBV3-2|TRBJ2-7
ASSQGLATTYEQY
>TRBV3-1/TRBV3-2|TRBJ2-5
ASSQEAGGETQY
>TRBV29-1|TRBJ1-1
SVVRTGTNTEAF
>TRBV7-9|TRBJ1-1
ASSLVQGTEAF
>TRBV7-8|TRBJ2-1
ASSAREGIGEQF
>TRBV6-5|TRBJ2-5
ASTFTSGETQY
>TRBV4-2|TRBJ1-4
ASSSWPMGTSEKLF
>TRBV5-8|TRBJ2-1
ASSLEGFGLKNINEQF
>TRBV7-6|TRBJ2-3
ASSSPGADTQY
>TRBV29-1|TRBJ2-7
SARGGAREQY
>TRBV19|TRBJ1-6
ASSRDSEANSPLH
>TRBV28|TRBJ2-3
ASSLAGAVDTQY
>TRBV5-1|TRBJ2-3
ASSLLAGSTDTQY
>TRBV18|TRBJ1-6
ASSPKTERGSPLH
>TRBV18|TRBJ1-2
ASSQGDNYGYT
>TRBV9|TRBJ1-6
ASSERAGAYNSPLH
>TRBV28|TRBJ2-2
ASSPLGEIGELF
>TRBV19|TRBJ2-1
ASRSPGDLSYNEQF
>TRBV6-5|TRBJ1-2
ASSLSLLRGYT
>TRBV28|TRBJ2-3
ASRVAGGGADTQY
>TRBV28|TRBJ1-2
ASSVRTRYT
>TRBV2|TRBJ1-2
ATAPGINYGYT
>TRBV21-1|TRBJ2-5
ASSKVVLAGGRETQY
>TRBV27|TRBJ1-5
ASSLSGAQYNNQPQH
>TRBV19|TRBJ1-5
ASSLDRYNQPQH
>TRBV15|TRBJ2-2
ATTQLRGFDGELF
>TRBV6-1|TRBJ2-3
ASSDPYPGDTQY
>TRBV5-4|TRBJ2-2
ASSGRDRDTGELF
>TRBV28|TRBJ1-1
ASSIPQGTEAF
>TRBV9|TRBJ1-2
ASSARGTSSFGYT
>TRBV7-9|TRBJ1-2
ASSEWGAGGGYT
>TRBV5-1|TRBJ2-7
ASSLVSPYEQY
>TRBV27|TRBJ2-1
ASSQRTSGRGEQF
>TRBV28|TRBJ1-1
ASSFVSAGTEAF
>TRBV2|TRBJ1-2
ASSLYTGKTNT
>TRBV7-3|TRBJ1-2
ASSLTGGYGYT
>TRBV30|TRBJ1-2
AWTLQGARGYT
>TRBV30|TRBJ2-3
AWSVLAGEDMPDTQY
>TRBV5-1|TRBJ2-3
ASSGGTSGAGTDTQY
>TRBV2|TRBJ1-2
ASSGQGLYGYT
>TRBV5-1|TRBJ2-3
ASSLLGAGDADTQY
>TRBV16|TRBJ1-5
ASRRGGTSGQPQH
>TRBV4-1|TRBJ2-3
ASSQGTGGTVDTQY
>TRBV9|TRBJ1-3
ASSPRDFSGNTIY
>TRBV28|TRBJ1-2
ASSTQGGSGFGYT
>TRBV5-1|TRBJ1-1
ASSREDGTEAF
>TRBV10-2|TRBJ2-5
ASSESGLAGGRRQETQY
>TRBV5-1|TRBJ2-1
ASSFGLADFNEQF
>TRBV27|TRBJ2-1
ASSNTGLPGLNEQF
>TRBV7-2|TRBJ2-1
ASIPRTGTSGYNEQF
>TRBV4-1|TRBJ1-1
ASSPRLLGTEAF
>TRBV7-9|TRBJ2-4
ASSYYRGTKNIQY